Presented here are 32 T cell receptor beta chains from one specimen sequenced in a study of human T cells and chemical hapten exposure. The time point denotes: patch test 1, 2 weeks after DPC sensitization. The treatment denotes: therapeutic diphenylcyclopropenone sensitization with weekly scalp DPC. From the RACE reads, TCRdb called clonotypes with MiXCR, one entry per CDR3 protein. The sample includes about 360,000 distinct CDR3 sequences, around 7% of them seen just once. The starting material was whole blood, obtained in connection with sensitization to the hapten diphenylcyclopropenone (DPC). All receptors derive from a woman in her late teens or twenties with alopecia areata. Some clones in this sample may be carry-over from other donors' samples.

The rearrangement uses TRBV4-3 and TRBJ1-4; unclear D gene. Trimming shortened V by 0 bases and J by 8 bases, and 16 bases separated the two germline ends. The CDR3 is made up of 16 amino acids. CDR1 is LGHNA, CDR2 YSLEER, per germline. Written as DNA, the CDR3 is TGCGCCAGCAGCCAAGATGGTAGGCCGTTAGGAGAAAAACTGTTTTTT. This gives the protein CASSQDGRPLGEKLFF.

This clonotype has only a few counts. The V and J genes are TRBV7-2 and TRBJ2-3; 7 nucleotides match TRBD1. CDR3 length equals 15 residues. V was clipped by 7 bases and J by 1 base; unmatched bases: 8. Germline loops: CDR1 SGHTA, CDR2 FQGNSA. DNA of the CDR3: TGTGCCAGCACCCCAGGGGGAACTGGCACAGATACGCAGTATTTT. Protein sequence: CASTPGGTGTDTQYF.

The rearrangement joins TRBV12-3 or TRBV12-4 to TRBJ2-1; 7 nucleotides agree with TRBD2. The CDR3 runs to 12 residues. The J segment lost 10 bases and the V segment lost 10 bases, leaving 10 bases of the junction unmatched. In DNA form, the CDR3 reads TGTGCCACCGGGCGGGAGCCCGGCGAGCAGTTCTTC. Translation: CATGREPGEQFF.

V is TRBV6-5 and J is TRBJ1-6, with 7 bases that match TRBD1. The CDR3 is 15 residues long. V lost 6 bases to trimming and J lost 5 bases; unmatched junction nucleotides: 7. In germline, CDR1 is MNHEY, CDR2 SVGAGI. The CDR3 sequence is CASRWDRLNNSPLHF. Here the CDR3 DNA reads TGTGCCAGCAGATGGGACAGATTAAATAATTCACCCCTCCACTTT.

The table lists this clonotype with many counts. The chain joins TRBV29-1 to TRBJ2-7; TRBD2 might be the D (7 bases). Germline lookup yields CDR1 SQVTM and CDR2 ANQGSEA. This CDR3 is 13 amino acids long. The V end was cut by 4 bases, the J end by 4 bases, with 14 bases between. The CDR3 DNA is TGCAGCGTTGCAGGGGAGGGCGGGTACGAGCAGTACTTC. It codes for CSVAGEGGYEQYF.

This clonotype was counted many times. This CDR3 is CASSRSTGTDNSPLHF. The CDR3 coding sequence is TGTGCCAGTAGTAGATCCACCGGGACTGACAATTCACCCCTCCACTTT. This chain connects TRBV19 to TRBJ1-6; weak D call: TRBD1 (5 bases). The CDR3 spans 16 residues. V shed 4 bases and J shed 7 bases, with 17 bases lying between them. Germline values: CDR1 LNHDA, CDR2 SQIVND (reference sequence). Variable domain in full (rest from reference TRBV19 and TRBJ1-6): DGGITQSPKYLFRKEGQNVTLSCEQNLNHDAMYWYRQDPGQGLRLIYYSQIVNDFQKGDIAEGYSVSREKKESFPLTVTSAQKNPTAFYLCASSRSTGTDNSPLHFGNGTRLTVT.

This clonotype was counted between two and nine times. The chain joins TRBV7-9 to TRBJ1-5; 11 positions agree with TRBD1. Germline V gene data show CDR1 as SEHNR and CDR2 as FQNEAQ (reference sequence). This CDR3 has 15 amino acids. V was clipped by 6 bases and J by 7 bases; unmatched bases: 8. The CDR3, as DNA: TGTGCCAGCAGTTTGGGGACAGGGGGTCGACAGCCCCAGCATTTT. It yields the protein CASSLGTGGRQPQHF.

The table lists this clonotype with a few counts. This chain links TRBV7-8 with TRBJ2-5; 9 bases are shared with TRBD1. The germline V gene has CDR1 SGHVS and CDR2 FQNEAQ. J lost 5 bases, V lost 5 bases, and 9 bases had no gene match. The CDR3 length is 15 residues. DNA of the CDR3: TGTGCCAGCAGCAGCGGGACAGGGCCCTTGGAGACCCAGTACTTC. Amino acids: CASSSGTGPLETQYF.

This clonotype was seen a few times. The genes are TRBV28 and TRBJ1-2, with 7 positions matching TRBD1. Trimming took 6 bases from V and 8 from J; bases not matched to a gene: 6. From germline, CDR1 is MDHEN and CDR2 SYDVKM. The CDR3 runs to 12 residues. The CDR3 bases are TGTGCCAGCAGCACTACAGGGGCCGGCTACACCTTC. As protein: CASSTTGAGYTF.

The CDR3 DNA is TGTGCCACCCTCCCTTGGTATGGCTACACCTTC. It codes for CATLPWYGYTF. This sequence joins TRBV28 and TRBJ1-2; D is uncertain. Trimming took 10 bases from V and 5 from J, leaving 11 bases between them. Germline CDR1 and CDR2: MDHEN and SYDVKM. The CDR3 consists of 11 residues.

This clonotype was observed many times. J is TRBJ1-1 and V is TRBV5-1; TRBD1 aligns across 11 bases. Germline CDR1 reads SGHRS; CDR2 reads YFSETQ. Trimming took 7 bases from V and 1 from J; bases not matched to a gene: 21. The CDR3 sequence is 20 residues long. CDR3 coding DNA: TGCGCCAGCCGCCGCAGTCGGACAGGGGGCGCTGGGTATCGGAACACTGAAGCTTTCTTT. Translating gives CASRRSRTGGAGYRNTEAFF.

V is TRBV4-3 and J is TRBJ2-5, with 8 bases lining up with TRBD2. CDR3 length: 16 residues. The trim removed 0 bases at V and 4 bases at J, leaving 7 bases unmatched. The V gene's germline CDR1 is LGHNA and CDR2 YSLEER. The chain's CDR3 is CASSQDWRGAGETQYF. For the CDR3, the DNA is TGCGCCAGCAGCCAAGATTGGCGGGGGGCCGGAGAGACCCAGTACTTC.

This clonotype was found a few times. This chain links TRBV2 with TRBJ1-4; 9 nucleotides match TRBD1. CDR3 length equals 19 residues. V lost 4 bases to trimming and J lost 2 bases; unmatched junction nucleotides: 14. The germline CDR1 and CDR2 sequences are SNHLY and FYNNEI. DNA of the CDR3: TGTGCCAGCAGTGCGTTGGGGACAGGGAGATATGTTACTAATGAAAAACTGTTTTTT. Protein: CASSALGTGRYVTNEKLFF. Full variable domain (outside the CDR3, taken from reference TRBV2 and TRBJ1-4): EPEVTQTPSHQVTQMGQEVILRCVPISNHLYFYWYRQILGQKVEFLVSFYNNEISEKSEIFDDQFSVERPDGSNFTLKIRSTKLEDSAMYFCASSALGTGRYVTNEKLFFGSGTQLSVL.

This chain joins TRBV20-1 and TRBJ2-7; the D is unclear. The V gene lost 4 bases and the J gene lost 6 bases, with 28 bases spanning the gap. The germline gives CDR1 DFQATT, CDR2 SNEGSKA (reference sequence). The CDR3 spans 17 residues. CDR3 nucleotides: TGCAGTGCTATACTCTTATCGTCTGGGCTGGCCGACTCCGAGCAGTACTTC. The encoded protein is CSAILLSSGLADSEQYF.

This clonotype was recorded a few times. This chain uses TRBV9 with TRBJ2-6; D is undetermined. The V gene lost 0 bases and the J gene lost 0 bases, with 10 bases spanning the gap. The CDR3 length is 17 residues. Germline V CDR1 and CDR2: SGDLS, YYNGEE. CDR3 sequence: CASSVGGSSSGANVLTF. The CDR3 DNA reads TGTGCCAGCAGCGTAGGGGGTTCAAGCTCTGGGGCCAACGTCCTGACTTTC.

The chain carries TRBV6-5 and TRBJ2-1; D perhaps matches TRBD2 (6 bases). This CDR3 has 13 amino acids. V was cut by 6 bases and J by 9 bases, with 15 bases left in between. Germline V gives CDR1 MNHEY, CDR2 SVGAGI. In nucleotides, the CDR3 is TGTGCCAGCAGGCTCGGGGGAATCGGTGAGCAGTTCTTC. It translates to CASRLGGIGEQFF.

V usage is TRBV5-1 and J usage is TRBJ2-5, with 8 positions matching TRBD2. Germline V gene lookup returns CDR1 SGHRS and CDR2 YFSETQ. The CDR3 has 14 amino acids. J gave up 5 bases and V 3 bases, and 6 bases lay outside the gene matches. The CDR3 DNA sequence: TGCGCCAGCAGCTCGGTAGCGGGGATCGAGACCCAGTACTTC. Residues: CASSSVAGIETQYF.

The chain combines TRBV7-9 with TRBJ2-2, with no clear D. The length of the CDR3 is 16 residues. Germline V gene data show CDR1 as SEHNR and CDR2 as FQNEAQ (reference sequence). Trimming stripped 3 bases from V and 5 bases from J, with 16 bases between. The CDR3: CASSLRRRVITGELFF. In DNA form, the CDR3 reads TGTGCCAGCAGCTTGCGGAGACGTGTCATAACCGGGGAGCTGTTTTTT.

This clonotype has ten or more counts. The chain couples TRBV5-1 to TRBJ1-1, with D uncertain. Germline-derived CDR1 and CDR2 are SGHRS and YFSETQ. The CDR3 is made up of 16 amino acids. V dropped 0 bases and J dropped 1 base, with 13 bases sitting between them. CDR3 DNA sequence: TGCGCCAGCAGCTTGGATCCGGGCCCCCAGAACACTGAAGCTTTCTTT. Translated: CASSLDPGPQNTEAFF.

The chain links TRBV13 to TRBJ2-3; 15 positions match TRBD2. The CDR3 length is 20 residues. Per the germline V gene, CDR1 is PRHDT and CDR2 is FYEKMQ (reference sequence). J lost 2 bases, V lost 7 bases, and 16 bases had no gene match. The CDR3 nucleotides are TGTGCCAGCACCGAGGGAATTCTGGGACTAGCGGGGGGTACCACAGATACGCAGTATTTT. Translated: CASTEGILGLAGGTTDTQYF.

V and J are TRBV24-1 and TRBJ2-1; TRBD2 matches 8 bases. The CDR3 covers 14 residues. J lost 3 bases, V lost 7 bases, and 4 bases had no gene match. Germline lookup yields CDR1 KGHDR and CDR2 SFDVKD. The CDR3 spells CATSGGGNYNEQFF. CDR3 nucleotide sequence: TGTGCCACCAGCGGGGGGGGGAACTACAATGAGCAGTTCTTC.

J is TRBJ2-3 and V is TRBV24-1, with 12 nucleotides matching TRBD1. This CDR3 spans 17 amino acids. Germline CDR1 KGHDR, CDR2 SFDVKD. Unmatched junction bases numbered 5, after V lost 4 bases and J lost 1 base. The CDR3 DNA reads TGTGCCACCAGTGAGACGGGACAGGGGGCTCGCACAGATACGCAGTATTTT. This gives the protein CATSETGQGARTDTQYF.

This chain joins TRBV29-1 and TRBJ2-1, with TRBD2 matching over 7 bases. CDR1 and CDR2 from the germline V gene are SQVTM and ANQGSEA. The CDR3 runs to 15 residues. The trim removed 4 bases at V and 5 bases at J, leaving 11 bases unmatched. CDR3 sequence (DNA): TGCAGCGTTGGAGGGCCCAGCGGGGTAGACAATGAGCAGTTCTTC. Its protein is CSVGGPSGVDNEQFF.

The chain is built from TRBV3-1 and TRBJ2-1; D is unresolved. Trimming removed 3 bases at V and 5 bases at J, with 8 bases between. Germline CDR1 reads LGHDT; CDR2 reads YNNKEL (reference sequence). This CDR3 is 13 amino acids long. The CDR3 coding sequence is TGTGCCAGCAGCCACATAAGAAACAATGAGCAGTTCTTC. Its protein is CASSHIRNNEQFF.

The chain couples TRBV24-1 to TRBJ1-1, with D uncertain. CDR3 length: 12 amino acids. Germline V gene sequence: CDR1 KGHDR, CDR2 SFDVKD. V was clipped by 4 bases and J by 1 base, with 3 bases between them. The DNA of the CDR3 is TGTGCCACCAGTGACGGGAACACTGAAGCTTTCTTT. Amino acids: CATSDGNTEAFF.

This chain joins TRBV27 and TRBJ2-3; 7 bases line up with TRBD1. The germline V gene has CDR1 MNHEY and CDR2 SMNVEV (reference sequence). The CDR3 contains 15 residues. The V segment lost 4 bases and the J segment 6 bases; nucleotides outside the gene matches: 10. The DNA for the CDR3 is TGTGCCAGCAGTTCGTTCCCTGGGACAGTGGATACGCAGTATTTT. This translates into CASSSFPGTVDTQYF.

The rearrangement uses TRBV7-2 and TRBJ1-1; D not resolved. V lost 8 bases and J 0 bases, leaving 10 bases between the germline ends. The CDR3 length is 13 residues. Per germline, CDR1 SGHTA and CDR2 FQGNSA. CDR3 amino acids: CASGATVNTEAFF. CDR3 sequence (DNA): TGTGCCAGCGGAGCCACAGTGAACACTGAAGCTTTCTTT.

This clonotype appeared many times. The J gene is TRBJ2-5, the V gene TRBV11-2; unclear D gene. V was pared by 10 bases and J by 1 base, with 13 bases between. CDR3 size: 13 residues. CDR1 SGHAT and CDR2 FQNNGV come from the germline V gene. The DNA of the CDR3 is TGTGCCATCTCGGCTGCTTCCCAAGAGACCCAGTACTTC. It is translated as CAISAASQETQYF.

This clonotype appeared many times. This chain uses TRBV6-4 with TRBJ2-3; 8 bases map to TRBD2. The CDR3 spans 15 residues. V trimming: 4 bases; J trimming: 1 base; junction bases outside the gene matches: 4. Germline CDR1 is MRHNA and CDR2 is SNTAGT. DNA of the CDR3: TGTGCCAGCAGTGGGATTAGCGGGGGCACAGATACGCAGTATTTT. It yields the protein CASSGISGGTDTQYF.

The V call is TRBV5-1, the J call TRBJ2-1; 10 bases align to TRBD2. J was trimmed by 13 bases and V by 0 bases; bases with no gene match: 10. This CDR3 comprises 15 residues. Germline V gives CDR1 SGHRS, CDR2 YFSETQ. CDR3 nucleotides: TGCGCCAGCAGCTTGGATTCTAGCGGGGGACTAGGTCAGTTCTTC. This encodes CASSLDSSGGLGQFF. The whole variable domain, remainder taken from reference TRBV5-1 and TRBJ2-1, is KAGVTQTPRYLIKTRGQQVTLSCSPISGHRSVSWYQQTPGQGLQFLFEYFSETQRNKGNFPGRFSGRQFSNSRSEMNVSTLELGDSALYLCASSLDSSGGLGQFFGPGTRLTVL.

The gene calls are TRBV6-5 and TRBJ1-1; D is possibly TRBD1 (5 bases). With 6 bases removed from V and 1 base from J, the gap between germline ends came to 15 bases. From germline, CDR1 is MNHEY and CDR2 SVGAGI. The length of the CDR3 is 15 residues. Written as DNA, the CDR3 is TGTGCCAGCAGCTATCGAGGCAGGGCGAACACTGAAGCTTTCTTT. Its translation is CASSYRGRANTEAFF.

This chain joins TRBV6-2 or TRBV6-3 and TRBJ2-1; the match to TRBD2 covers 9 bases. The trim removed 4 bases at V and 6 bases at J, leaving 7 bases unmatched. The CDR3 runs to 15 residues. Germline assignment: CDR1 MNHEY and CDR2 SVGEGT. CDR3 in amino acids: CASSSLASGANEQFF. The CDR3 coding sequence is TGTGCCAGCAGTTCCTTGGCTAGCGGGGCCAATGAGCAGTTCTTC.